A single sample is the source of the 10 T cell receptor beta chains below, sequenced in a study of T-cell memory formation after mild COVID-19. TCRdb itself ran the 5' RACE reads through MiXCR, one entry per CDR3 protein. The profile shows around 390,000 distinct CDR3 sequences, approximately 15% of them singletons. The specimen sequenced was PBMCs or a T cell subset sorted from them (not recorded which). The receptors were gathered from a man between 18 and 35 years old who had mild COVID-19 (a few samples of this study predate the infection). Cell type and time point are not known.

The V call is TRBV28, the J call TRBJ1-5; 7 bases match TRBD1. Looked up from germline, CDR1 is MDHEN and CDR2 is SYDVKM. The length of the CDR3 is 14 residues. Trimming cost V 6 bases and J 5 bases; bases outside gene matches: 7. The chain's CDR3 is CASSSQQGDQPQHF. As DNA, the CDR3 is TGTGCCAGCAGCTCACAGCAGGGGGATCAGCCCCAGCATTTT. Variable domain in full (rest from reference TRBV28 and TRBJ1-5): DVKVTQSSRYLVKRTGEKVFLECVQDMDHENMFWYRQDPGLGLRLIYFSYDVKMKEKGDIPEGYSVSREKKERFSLILESASTNQTSMYLCASSSQQGDQPQHFGDGTRLSIL.

The table lists this clonotype with many counts. The chain has TRBV10-3 and TRBJ1-5; a possible D gene is TRBD1 (5 bases). Germline CDR1 is ENHRY and CDR2 is SYGVKD. This CDR3 spans 17 amino acids. V shed 0 bases and J shed 5 bases, with 17 bases lying between them. As DNA, the CDR3 is TGTGCCATCAGTGAGTCCGAGGGGTCCCACTTCTATCAGCCCCAGCATTTT. Translated, it gives CAISESEGSHFYQPQHF.

This clonotype was observed a few times. V usage is TRBV5-1 and J usage is TRBJ2-5; D unresolved. The CDR3 contains 14 residues. Trimming pared 2 bases from V and 0 bases from J, leaving 8 bases between. Germline V gene sequence: CDR1 SGHRS, CDR2 YFSETQ. CDR3 DNA sequence: TGCGCCAGCAGCTTCGACGGAGACCAAGAGACCCAGTACTTC. This gives the protein CASSFDGDQETQYF.

J is TRBJ2-7 and V is TRBV4-1; D uncertain. The CDR3 is 14 amino acids. V dropped 4 bases and J dropped 3 bases, with 13 bases sitting between them. CDR1 is MGHRA, CDR2 YSYEKL, per germline. The DNA of the CDR3 is TGCGCCAGCAGCCGTAAGGACGCGGACTACGAGCAGTACTTC. Translated, it gives CASSRKDADYEQYF.

The table lists this clonotype with a few counts. This chain links TRBV7-3 with TRBJ2-2, with a tentative D call TRBD1 (6 bases). The CDR3 is made up of 15 amino acids. Between the trimmed V and J ends, which lost 4 bases and 5 bases, there was a span of 14 bases. The germline gives CDR1 SGHTA, CDR2 FQGTGA. The CDR3 protein is CASSSGGAYTGELFF. The CDR3 DNA follows: TGTGCCAGCAGCTCTGGGGGCGCATATACCGGGGAGCTGTTTTTT.

This clonotype was counted a few times. The chain links TRBV7-3 to TRBJ2-5, with D hard to call. This CDR3 is 13 amino acids long. CDR1 and CDR2 from the germline V gene are SGHTA and FQGTGA. Trimming cost V 5 bases and J 5 bases, with 12 bases left between them. Written as DNA, the CDR3 is TGTGCCAGCAGCCCCGGATCAGCGGAGACCCAGTACTTC. This codes for CASSPGSAETQYF.

This clonotype was counted between two and nine times. The V gene is TRBV4-1, the J gene TRBJ1-6; 7 nucleotides match TRBD1. Trimming at V came to 0 bases and at J to 11 bases, leaving 13 bases not matched to a gene. CDR1 MGHRA and CDR2 YSYEKL come from the germline V gene. CDR3 size: 17 residues. The CDR3 nucleotides are TGCGCCAGCAGCCAAGACATGACAGGGCGAGCCAGCACACCCCTCCACTTT. Translating it yields CASSQDMTGRASTPLHF.

This clonotype was seen a few times. The rearrangement joins TRBV20-1 to TRBJ1-2, with D hard to call. The CDR3 is 12 residues long. Germline CDR1 and CDR2: DFQATT and SNEGSKA (reference sequence). V shed 8 bases and J shed 0 bases, with 10 bases lying between them. The CDR3 region has the DNA TGCAGTCTTAGACAACCTAACTATGGCTACACCTTC. Amino acids: CSLRQPNYGYTF.

This clonotype was detected only a few times. This chain connects TRBV7-2 to TRBJ2-5, with D uncertain. Germline V gene sequence: CDR1 SGHTA, CDR2 FQGNSA. V lost 5 bases, J lost 5 bases, and 15 bases lay in between. The CDR3 has 14 amino acids. The CDR3 region is CASSITTSWETQYF. Written as DNA, the CDR3 is TGTGCCAGCAGCATCACCACGTCCTGGGAGACCCAGTACTTC.

The rearrangement links TRBV10-3 to TRBJ2-1; 10 bases map to TRBD2. CDR3 size: 14 residues. Germline values: CDR1 ENHRY, CDR2 SYGVKD. V shed 4 bases, J shed 7 bases, and the junction held 4 bases outside the gene matches. As DNA, the CDR3 is TGTGCCATCAGTGCCAGCGGGGGGGATAATGAGCAGTTCTTC. It codes for CAISASGGDNEQFF.